These 21 T cell receptor beta chains were sequenced from one sample in a study of T-cell memory formation after mild COVID-19. Via MiXCR, TCRdb re-called the 5' RACE reads, giving one row per CDR3 protein. The sample holds about 360,000 distinct CDR3 sequences, 10% to 15% seen once. Input material: PBMCs or a T cell subset sorted from them (not recorded which). The source of these receptors is a man aged 18 to 35 who had mild COVID-19 (a few samples of this study predate the infection). Cell type and time point are not known.

The chain carries TRBV7-9 and TRBJ2-1; 14 bases are shared with TRBD2. V shed 1 base and J 10 bases; nucleotides not matched to a gene: 9. CDR1 is SEHNR and CDR2 is FQNEAQ in the germline V gene (reference sequence). This CDR3 region has 17 residues. Here the CDR3 DNA reads TGTGCCAGCAGCTTAGGCTCCGGACTAGCGGGGGGAGGGGAGCAGTTCTTC. As protein: CASSLGSGLAGGGEQFF.

This clonotype was observed a handful of times. The CDR3 DNA is TGTGCCAGCAGCTCCCCCCGGGGAAAAGGATTAGAGACCCAGTACTTC. It codes for CASSSPRGKGLETQYF. The rearrangement links TRBV7-9 to TRBJ2-5, with a weak D call TRBD2 (5 bases). Trimming stripped 4 bases from V and 4 bases from J, with 19 bases between. This CDR3 region has 16 residues. Germline CDR1 reads SEHNR; CDR2 reads FQNEAQ (reference sequence).

V usage is TRBV6-6 and J usage is TRBJ1-3; D not certain. The CDR3 totals 12 residues. Germline V gene data show CDR1 as MNHNY and CDR2 as SVGAGI (reference sequence). Trimming pared 6 bases from V and 0 bases from J, leaving 3 bases between. The CDR3, as DNA: TGTGCCAGCAGGCCCTCTGGAAACACCATATATTTT. Translated: CASRPSGNTIYF.

There are a few counts of this clonotype. The chain recombines TRBV6-6 with TRBJ2-7, with D maybe TRBD1 (6 bases). There are 13 residues in the CDR3. Germline loops: CDR1 MNHNY, CDR2 SVGAGI (reference sequence). Trimming shortened V by 2 bases and J by 5 bases, and 10 bases separated the two germline ends. The CDR3 sequence is CASSYGTQNEQYF. As DNA, the CDR3 is TGTGCCAGCAGTTACGGGACACAGAACGAGCAGTACTTC.

This clonotype was counted many times. The chain couples TRBV14 to TRBJ2-5; 7 positions agree with TRBD2. Germline CDR1 and CDR2: SGHDN and FVKESK. V dropped 4 bases and J dropped 5; count of bases not matched to a gene: 7. This CDR3 comprises 14 residues. The CDR3 here is CASSPKRGEETQYF. The DNA of the CDR3 is TGTGCCAGCAGCCCCAAGCGGGGAGAGGAGACCCAGTACTTC. Full variable domain (missing parts from reference TRBV14 and TRBJ2-5): EAGVTQFPSHSVIEKGQTVTLRCDPISGHDNLYWYRRVMGKEIKFLLHFVKESKQDESGMPNNRFLAERTGGTYSTLKVQPAELEDSGVYFCASSPKRGEETQYFGPGTRLLVL.

V and J are TRBV4-3 and TRBJ1-2, with D uncertain. V lost 0 bases, J lost 6 bases, and 11 bases lay in between. CDR3 length equals 14 residues. Germline loops: CDR1 LGHNA, CDR2 YSLEER. CDR3 in amino acids: CASSQDRERDGYTF. CDR3 coding DNA: TGCGCCAGCAGCCAAGATCGCGAGAGGGATGGCTACACCTTC.

This clonotype was recorded at least ten times. V gene TRBV7-2 combines with J gene TRBJ2-1, with 7 nucleotides matching TRBD1. Germline-derived CDR1 and CDR2 are SGHTA and FQGNSA. With V trimmed by 1 base and J by 6 bases, 15 bases remained unmatched. The CDR3 contains 18 residues. The CDR3 loop reads CASSLVRYRTGAANEQFF. CDR3 DNA sequence: TGTGCCAGCAGCTTAGTTCGTTATCGGACAGGCGCAGCCAATGAGCAGTTCTTC.

The chain has TRBV5-5 and TRBJ1-2; TRBD1 is a possible D gene (5 bases). Germline V gives CDR1 SGHKS, CDR2 YYEKEE (reference sequence). This CDR3 is built from 13 residues. V gave up 4 bases and J gave up 4 bases, with 11 bases separating them. The CDR3 sequence: CASSRARGYGYTF. For the CDR3, the DNA is TGTGCCAGCAGCCGAGCTAGGGGCTATGGCTACACCTTC.

The chain couples TRBV6-5 to TRBJ2-2, with unresolved D. From germline, CDR1 is MNHEY and CDR2 SVGAGI. Trimming cost V 3 bases and J 5 bases, with 4 bases left between them. This CDR3 region has 12 residues. CDR3 bases: TGTGCCAGCAGTTATCAAACCGGGGAGCTGTTTTTT. Its translation is CASSYQTGELFF.

At least ten counts were recorded for this clonotype. The V gene is TRBV7-9, the J gene TRBJ2-1, with 8 nucleotides matching TRBD2. V dropped 8 bases and J dropped 0; count of bases not matched to a gene: 3. Germline CDR1 is SEHNR and CDR2 is FQNEAQ (reference sequence). This CDR3 has 14 amino acids. Here the CDR3 reads CASPGGVSYNEQFF. As DNA, the CDR3 is TGTGCCAGCCCCGGGGGGGTCTCCTACAATGAGCAGTTCTTC. Full variable domain (outside the CDR3, taken from reference TRBV7-9 and TRBJ2-1): DTGVSQNPRHKITKRGQNVTFRCDPISEHNRLYWYRQTLGQGPEFLTYFQNEAQLEKSRLLSDRFSAERPKGSFSTLEIQRTEQGDSAMYLCASPGGVSYNEQFFGPGTRLTVL.

This clonotype has a handful of counts. The chain is built from TRBV5-1 and TRBJ1-4; no clear D. Trimming stripped 1 base from V and 6 bases from J, with 7 bases between. Germline CDR1 SGHRS, CDR2 YFSETQ. The CDR3 spans 13 residues. In DNA, the CDR3 is TGCGCCAGCAGCTTGAGAGGTGATGAAAAACTGTTTTTT. Amino acids: CASSLRGDEKLFF. Complete variable domain (other parts from reference TRBV5-1 and TRBJ1-4): KAGVTQTPRYLIKTRGQQVTLSCSPISGHRSVSWYQQTPGQGLQFLFEYFSETQRNKGNFPGRFSGRQFSNSRSEMNVSTLELGDSALYLCASSLRGDEKLFFGSGTQLSVL.

This clonotype came up a few times. The rearrangement uses TRBV18 and TRBJ2-5; D may be TRBD2 (5 bases). There are 15 residues in the CDR3. The V and J ends lost 3 bases and 1 base respectively, with 12 bases between them. Germline V gene lookup returns CDR1 KGHSH and CDR2 LQKENI. CDR3 protein: CASSPFSDSQETQYF. The CDR3 DNA sequence: TGTGCCAGCTCACCCTTTTCGGACTCCCAAGAGACCCAGTACTTC.

In its sample, this clonotype was seen a few times. This chain connects TRBV7-9 to TRBJ1-1; D ambiguous. CDR1 and CDR2 (germline): SEHNR, FQNEAQ (reference sequence). This CDR3 is 12 amino acids long. V was pared by 7 bases and J by 5 bases, with 11 bases between. The DNA of the CDR3 is TGTGCCAGCAACGGAGATCTGACTGAAGCTTTCTTT. It yields the protein CASNGDLTEAFF.

This clonotype was seen at least ten times. J is TRBJ2-5 and V is TRBV5-1, with 8 bases aligning to TRBD2. Germline V gives CDR1 SGHRS, CDR2 YFSETQ. This CDR3 has 17 amino acids. J gave up 4 bases and V 4 bases, and 15 bases lay outside the gene matches. CDR3 residues: CASSLGLGGSEGETQYF. The DNA of the CDR3 is TGCGCCAGCAGCCTGGGACTAGGGGGGTCGGAAGGAGAGACCCAGTACTTC. Using reference TRBV5-1 and TRBJ2-5 for the parts outside the CDR3, the full variable domain is KAGVTQTPRYLIKTRGQQVTLSCSPISGHRSVSWYQQTPGQGLQFLFEYFSETQRNKGNFPGRFSGRQFSNSRSEMNVSTLELGDSALYLCASSLGLGGSEGETQYFGPGTRLLVL.

This chain links TRBV5-5 with TRBJ2-1, with TRBD2 matching 15 bases. V lost 3 bases to trimming and J lost 8 bases; unmatched junction nucleotides: 6. Germline V CDR1 and CDR2: SGHKS, YYEKEE (reference sequence). The CDR3 totals 16 residues. CDR3 in DNA: TGTGCCAGCAGCTCACGGACTAGCGGGGGGGCACATGAGCAGTTCTTC. Translation: CASSSRTSGGAHEQFF.

This clonotype showed up just a few times. V usage is TRBV27 and J usage is TRBJ1-6, with TRBD1 matching 7 bases. The germline V gene has CDR1 MNHEY and CDR2 SMNVEV (reference sequence). The CDR3 covers 17 residues. The V gene end was trimmed by 2 bases and the J gene end by 3 bases; junction bases not matched to a gene: 7. In nucleotides, the CDR3 is TGTGCCAGCAGTTTAATGACAGGGCGTTTCTATAATTCACCCCTCCACTTT. Protein sequence: CASSLMTGRFYNSPLHF.

The gene calls are TRBV28 and TRBJ2-7; 8 positions agree with TRBD1. CDR1 and CDR2 from the germline V gene are MDHEN and SYDVKM. The CDR3 sequence is 16 residues long. Unmatched junction bases numbered 12, after V lost 5 bases and J lost 3 bases. The CDR3 spells CASSQPDRADFYEQYV. CDR3 nucleotide sequence: TGTGCCAGCAGTCAACCGGACAGGGCCGACTTCTACGAGCAGTACGTC.

The chain has TRBV7-2 and TRBJ2-6, with D possibly being TRBD1 (6 bases). V shed 5 bases and J shed 2 bases, with 13 bases lying between them. There are 16 residues in the CDR3. Germline V lookup: CDR1 SGHTA, CDR2 FQGNSA. The CDR3 loop is CASSPTGLAGANVLTF. The CDR3 nucleotides are TGTGCCAGCAGCCCAACAGGGTTGGCTGGGGCCAACGTCCTGACTTTC.

The chain employs TRBV20-1 and TRBJ1-2; no reliable D call. Germline CDR1 DFQATT, CDR2 SNEGSKA (reference sequence). This CDR3 is 14 amino acids long. V was trimmed by 0 bases and J by 2 bases, leaving 10 bases between them. CDR3 sequence reads: CSARDDSNNYGYTF. The CDR3 region has the DNA TGCAGTGCTAGAGATGATAGCAACAACTATGGCTACACCTTC.

The chain employs TRBV4-2 and TRBJ2-3, with 9 bases that match TRBD2. Germline V gene sequence: CDR1 LGHNA, CDR2 YNFKEQ. The CDR3 extends over 17 amino acids. With 0 bases clipped from V and 2 bases from J, the junction kept 6 bases outside the gene matches. The CDR3 DNA sequence: TGTGCCAGCAGCCAAGAGGCGGGACTAGCCCTCACAGATACGCAGTATTTT. Its protein is CASSQEAGLALTDTQYF.

The chain combines TRBV4-2 with TRBJ1-6, with D hard to call. The CDR3 contains 14 residues. Germline-derived CDR1 and CDR2 are LGHNA and YNFKEQ. Trimming left V 6 bases short and J 8 bases short, with 14 bases between. This CDR3 is CASSSRVEDSPLHF. The CDR3, as DNA: TGTGCCAGCAGTTCTAGGGTGGAGGATTCACCCCTCCACTTT.